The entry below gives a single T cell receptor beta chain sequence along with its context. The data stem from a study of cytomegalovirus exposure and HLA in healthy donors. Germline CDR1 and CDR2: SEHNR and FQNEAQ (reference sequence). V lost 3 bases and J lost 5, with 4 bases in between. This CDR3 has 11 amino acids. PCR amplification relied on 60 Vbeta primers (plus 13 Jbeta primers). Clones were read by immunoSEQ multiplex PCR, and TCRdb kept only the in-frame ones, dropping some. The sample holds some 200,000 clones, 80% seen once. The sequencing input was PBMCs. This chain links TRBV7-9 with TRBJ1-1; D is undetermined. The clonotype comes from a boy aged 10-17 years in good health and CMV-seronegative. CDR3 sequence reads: CASSFQTEAFF. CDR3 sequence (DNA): TGTGCCAGCAGCTTCCAAACTGAAGCTTTCTTT.